This T cell receptor beta chain was observed in a study of molecular identifiers for immune sequencing clone quantification. Remarks on this clonotype: What it binds is unknown. This could be a read error, since a much larger clone is one nucleotide away.

Whole-study findings and limits: Researchers reportedly could pick up spiked Jurkat TCR RNA from one cell mixed into approximately 910,000 naive cells.

From the PCR reads, TCRdb called clonotypes with MiXCR, one entry per CDR3 protein. This table holds approximately 100,000 distinct CDR3 sequences, roughly a third found once. The CDR3 sequence is 17 residues long. Germline V gives CDR1 SGHTA, CDR2 FQGNSA. The chain carries TRBV7-2 and TRBJ2-5, with D possibly matching TRBD1 (6 bases). The receptor was derived from a human donor in good health. Some libraries in this study had Jurkat cell RNA spiked in. The sample taken for sequencing was naive CD8+ T cells from blood, with Jurkat cell RNA spiked in. Noted subset: FACS-sorted CD8+CD4-CCR7+CD45RA+ naive T cells. CDR3 loop: CASSLVPLTGFLETQCF. DNA for the CDR3: TGTGCCAGCAGCTTAGTTCCCCTTACAGGGTTTTTGGAGACCCAGTGCTTC. Variable domain in full (rest from reference TRBV7-2 and TRBJ2-5): GAGVSQSPSNKVTEKGKDVELRCDPISGHTALYWYRQSLGQGLEFLIYFQGNSAPDKSGLPSDRFSAERTGGSVSTLTIQRTQQEDSAVYLCASSLVPLTGFLETQCFGPGTRLLVL.